One and the same sample provided the 5 T cell receptor beta chains below, sequenced in a study of beta chain features in type 1 diabetes. Overall study results and limits: TCRB CDR3 length was moderately but significantly reduced in all four CD4+ subsets of Type 1 diabetes patients.

The authors reverse transcribed all of the isolated RNA, so sequencing captured expressed TCRB transcripts. The data were produced by immunoSEQ multiplex PCR, yet TCRdb's version contains in-frame clones alone and is incomplete. The data show a few hundred thousand clones, about 13% seen once. These receptors are not linked to any known antigen. Source material: naive CD4+ T cells from blood. Receptors were obtained from a woman aged 18-30 years with type 1 diabetes.

The chain combines TRBV7-2 with TRBJ2-5; a weak D match, TRBD1 (6 bases). This CDR3 region has 13 residues. Germline CDR1 SGHTA, CDR2 FQGNSA. Trimming removed 1 base from V and 3 bases from J, with 6 bases in between. This CDR3 reads CASSLDREETQYF. In nucleotides, the CDR3 is TGTGCCAGCAGCTTAGACAGGGAAGAGACCCAGTACTTC.

The sample holds a few counts of this clone. The chain joins TRBV28 to TRBJ2-5; the D is unclear. Germline-derived CDR1 and CDR2 are MDHEN and SYDVKM. V shed 6 bases and J shed 5 bases, with 13 bases lying between them. The CDR3 is 13 amino acids. The CDR3 DNA is TGTGCCAGCAGCCGAGTCTCCCGGGAGACCCAGTACTTC. Protein product: CASSRVSRETQYF.

The CDR3 DNA reads as TGTGCCAGCAGCTTAGGGGCCCCCTATCAACCTTACGAGCAGTACTTC. This gives the protein CASSLGAPYQPYEQYF. This chain uses TRBV7-9 with TRBJ2-7, with unresolved D. Germline CDR1 is SEHNR and CDR2 is FQNEAQ (reference sequence). Trimming pared 1 base from V and 4 bases from J, leaving 17 bases between. The CDR3 runs to 16 residues. The complete variable domain, with remaining parts taken from reference TRBV7-9 and TRBJ2-7, reads DTGVSQNPRHKITKRGQNVTFRCDPISEHNRLYWYRQTLGQGPEFLTYFQNEAQLEKSRLLSDRFSAERPKGSFSTLEIQRTEQGDSAMYLCASSLGAPYQPYEQYFGPGTRLTVT.

This clone was seen a handful of times. J is TRBJ2-4 and V is TRBV30; TRBD2 is a possible D gene (5 bases). Deletions cut 3 bases from V and 1 base from J, with 19 bases between. This CDR3 region has 17 residues. Germline loops: CDR1 GTSNPN, CDR2 SVGIG (reference sequence). CDR3 in DNA: TGTGCCTGGAGGCTGAGCGGAGTGCTTCACGCCAAAAACATTCAGTACTTC. This encodes CAWRLSGVLHAKNIQYF.

This clone was detected only a few times. The V call is TRBV19, the J call TRBJ1-2, with D tentatively TRBD1 (6 bases). The germline gives CDR1 LNHDA, CDR2 SQIVND (reference sequence). Trimming pared 6 bases from V and 4 bases from J, leaving 15 bases between. This CDR3 has 14 residues. CDR3 residues: CASSHRQAIYGYTF. CDR3 nucleotide sequence: TGTGCCAGTAGCCACCGACAGGCTATCTATGGCTACACCTTC.